This TCR beta chain was recovered during a study of blood T cells in healthy people across ages. Combining a sample-barcoded 5' primer with a J-beta primer mix, a second PCR ran for about 6 to 11 cycles. TCRdb passed the 5' RACE reads through MiXCR, listing each CDR3 protein once. The table shows hundreds of thousands of distinct CDR3 sequences, with around 48% occurring only once. Of note for this clonotype: Antigen unknown.

General observations from the study: No one knew whether donors had CMV, which possibly confounded expanded clonotype changes.

This CDR3 region has 16 residues. The germline gives CDR1 MDHEN, CDR2 SYDVKM. Sample: blood. The source of this sequence is an elderly man in good health. The chain employs TRBV28 and TRBJ2-5; D gene uncertain. The better agreement between TRBJ2-7 and the DNA end casts doubt on the J call. The CDR3 protein is CASSLGGSTTTYEQYF. The CDR3 DNA reads as TGTGCCAGCAGTTTAGGCGGCAGCACCACAACCTACGAGCAGTACTTC.